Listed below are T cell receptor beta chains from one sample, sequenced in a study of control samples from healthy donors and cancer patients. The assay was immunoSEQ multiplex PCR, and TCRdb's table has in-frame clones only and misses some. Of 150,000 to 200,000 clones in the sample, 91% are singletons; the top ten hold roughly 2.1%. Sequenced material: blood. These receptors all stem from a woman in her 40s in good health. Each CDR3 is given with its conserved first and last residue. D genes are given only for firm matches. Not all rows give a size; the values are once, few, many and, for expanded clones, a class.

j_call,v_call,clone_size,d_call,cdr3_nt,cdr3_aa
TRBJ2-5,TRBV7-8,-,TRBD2,TGTGCCAGCAGCGTATATAGCGGGCAAGAGACCCAGTACTTC,CASSVYSGQETQYF
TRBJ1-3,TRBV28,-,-,TGTGCCAGCACCTCGGCCCAATCACAGGGTGGAGGAAACACCATATATTTT,CASTSAQSQGGGNTIYF
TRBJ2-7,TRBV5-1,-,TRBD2,TGCGCCAGCAGGACGGAGGACGGCGGGGGGGCCCAATCCTACGAGCAGTACTTC,CASRTEDGGGAQSYEQYF
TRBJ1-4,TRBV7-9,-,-,TGTGCCAGCAGCCCCCAAGCTAATGAAAAACTGTTTTTT,CASSPQANEKLFF
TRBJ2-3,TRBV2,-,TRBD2,TGTGCCAGCAGTGAGTTTGGTAGCGGGGTCCCCACAGATACGCAGTATTTT,CASSEFGSGVPTDTQYF
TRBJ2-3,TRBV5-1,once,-,TGCGCCAGCAACGAGGGGGTGGCAGATACGCAGTATTTT,CASNEGVADTQYF
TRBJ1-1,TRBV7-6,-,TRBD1,TGTGCCAGCAGCTTCCGAGGGGGCAACACTGAAGCTTTCTTT,CASSFRGGNTEAFF
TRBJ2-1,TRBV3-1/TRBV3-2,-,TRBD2,TGTGCCAGCAGCCAAGATCCTAGCGGGGGGGCTTACAATGAGCAGTTCTTC,CASSQDPSGGAYNEQFF
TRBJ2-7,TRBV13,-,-,TGTGCCAGCAGCTTGGGGGCCGAGCAGTACTTC,CASSLGAEQYF
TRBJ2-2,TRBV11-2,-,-,TGTGCCAGCAGCTTTCAATCCACCGGGGAGCTGTTTTTT,CASSFQSTGELFF
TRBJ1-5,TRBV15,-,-,TGTGCCACCAACAATATAGTGGGCAATCAGCCCCAGCATTTT,CATNNIVGNQPQHF
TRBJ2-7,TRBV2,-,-,TGTGCCAGCAGTGAATATGGGCAAGCCTACGAGCAGTACTTC,CASSEYGQAYEQYF
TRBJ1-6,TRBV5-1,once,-,TGCGCCAGCAGCTTGGACGGGGGGGCTGGTGGTTCACCCCTCCACTTT,CASSLDGGAGGSPLHF
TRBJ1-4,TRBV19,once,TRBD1,TGTGCCAGTAGTCCAAGGGACAGCGAAAAACTGTTTTTT,CASSPRDSEKLFF
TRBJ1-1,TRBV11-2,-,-,TGTGCCAGCAGCTTAGGGTCCGGGACTGAAGCTTTCTTT,CASSLGSGTEAFF
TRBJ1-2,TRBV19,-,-,TGTGCCAGTAGTATTGGAGTTTCCTATGGCTACACCTTC,CASSIGVSYGYTF
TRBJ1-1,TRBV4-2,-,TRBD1,TGTGCCAGCAGCCAAGTCGTGACAGGGGGTCCTAACCAAGCTTTCTTT,CASSQVVTGGPNQAFF
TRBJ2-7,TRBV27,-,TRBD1,TGTGCCAGCAGTTTTGGACAGGGGTCCTCCTACGAGCAGTACTTC,CASSFGQGSSYEQYF
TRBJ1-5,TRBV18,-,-,TGTGCCAGCTCGCCCCAGGGCGCTGACCAGCCCCAGCATTTT,CASSPQGADQPQHF
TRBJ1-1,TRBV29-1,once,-,TGCAGCGCCGACGGGTTGAACACTGAAGCTTTCTTT,CSADGLNTEAFF
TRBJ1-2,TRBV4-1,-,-,TGCGCCAGCACCCCGGGGGCGCTCCTTATTAACTATGGCTACACCTTC,CASTPGALLINYGYTF
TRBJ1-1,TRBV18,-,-,TGTGCCAGCTCACGACAGGCCGGGGGACTGAACACTGAAGCTTTCTTT,CASSRQAGGLNTEAFF
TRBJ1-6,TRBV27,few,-,TGTGCCAGCAGGCCAGGGACGGTGAATTATAATTCACCCCTCCACTTT,CASRPGTVNYNSPLHF
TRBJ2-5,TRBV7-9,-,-,TGTGCCAGCAGTTTGCCTTCCCAAGAGACCCAGTACTTC,CASSLPSQETQYF
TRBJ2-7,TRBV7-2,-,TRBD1,TGTGCCAGCCGTGGACAGGGACACTACGAGCAGTACTTC,CASRGQGHYEQYF
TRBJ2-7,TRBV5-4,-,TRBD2,TGTGCCAGCAGCTTGCCCCCCAGCGGGGGTAACGCCGGGAGCTCCTACGAGCAGTACTTC,CASSLPPSGGNAGSSYEQYF
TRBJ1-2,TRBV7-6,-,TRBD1,TGTGCCAGCAGCTTAGGTCTGCTGGACAGGGAGGATGGCTACACCTTC,CASSLGLLDREDGYTF
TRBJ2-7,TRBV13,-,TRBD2,TGTGCCAGCAGCTCCGGGGGGGCCTCGTACGAGCAGTACTTC,CASSSGGASYEQYF
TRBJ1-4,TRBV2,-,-,TGTGCCAGCAGTGAAGGAGGGGGGTTACGACTGTTTTTT,CASSEGGGLRLFF
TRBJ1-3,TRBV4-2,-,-,TGTGCCAGCAGCATTGAACACTCTGGAAACACCATATATTTT,CASSIEHSGNTIYF
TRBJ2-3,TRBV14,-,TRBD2,TGTGCCAGCAGCCGACCGGGGACTAGCGCCGGAACAGATACGCAGTATTTT,CASSRPGTSAGTDTQYF
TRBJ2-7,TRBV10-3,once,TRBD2,TGTGCCATCAGTAGCGGGGGAGCCCAGAGCTCCTACGAGCAGTACTTC,CAISSGGAQSSYEQYF
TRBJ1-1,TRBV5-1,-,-,TGCGCCAGCTTAAGGGACGCAGGGATGAACACTGAAGCTTTCTTT,CASLRDAGMNTEAFF
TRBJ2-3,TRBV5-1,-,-,TGCGCCAGCAGCTTGGCCACGGGGGGCGCAGATACGCAGTATTTT,CASSLATGGADTQYF
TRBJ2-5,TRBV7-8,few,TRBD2,TGTGCCAGCAGCTTAGTAGCAGCGGGGGGGCTGGAGACCCAGTACTTC,CASSLVAAGGLETQYF